This T cell receptor beta chain was captured in a study of CD4 T cells in relation to SARS-CoV-2 and coronaviruses. Study results and limitations: In roughly 65% of donors, memory CD4+ clonotypes crossrecognized SARS-CoV-2 and at least one common cold coronavirus spike. Each donor contributed either pre-pandemic or post-infection samples, not both.

Details on this clone: Its antigen is unidentified.

Libraries were prepared by immunoSEQ multiplex PCR; TCRdb keeps only in-frame clonotypes and omits some of them. In the table there are roughly 20,000 clones, around 80% of which are singletons. CD4+ T cells from unexposed donors were obtained before the COVID-19 pandemic (2011-2018). The cells were cultured for about ten days before CD4+ T cells were isolated. Unexposed-donor CD4+ T cells were probed with SARS-CoV-2 S/N and four cold-coronavirus spikes, cells permitting. This clonotype originated in a human donor in good health. Sequencing used CD4+ T cells from PBMCs, cultured in vitro.

The CDR3 loop is CAAGVSYTF. The DNA of the CDR3 is TGTGCCGCGGGGGTTAGCTACACCTTC. This sequence joins TRBV30 and TRBJ1-2, with a tentative D call TRBD1 (5 bases). CDR1 is GTSNPN, CDR2 SVGIG, per germline (reference sequence). Between the trimmed V and J ends, which lost 8 bases and 9 bases, there was a span of 10 bases. The CDR3 spans 9 residues.